This paragraph covers one T cell receptor (beta chain) sequence. Its antigen is undetermined. One end of the junction is discordant with germline, which a read error may explain. This sample is drawn from a study of memory CD4+ T cells and cytomegalovirus serostatus. Clones were sequenced by immunoSEQ multiplex PCR, and TCRdb holds only the in-frame ones, with some missing. The sample has about 75,000 clones; 78% are singletons. Study-level results: Each of 65 to 70 CMV-associated TCRbeta sequences occurred in one to five individuals. The CMV-associated TCR signature appears largely within the CD4+ memory repertoire.

The sort gate was single viable CD3+CD4+CD8-CD45RO+ cells for memory CD4+ T cells. Serostatus was set by detecting CMV pp150, pp28, p38, p52 IgG. Total CD4+ T cells were enriched by CD4 positive selection. This receptor was obtained from an adult in good health and CMV-seropositive. What was sequenced was memory CD4+ T cells from blood.

DNA of the CDR3: TGCCGTGCGGAGGAAGAGACCCAGTACTTC. Its protein product is CRAEEETQYF. The V call is TRBV20-1, the J call TRBJ2-5; tentative D call: TRBD2 (5 bases). The CDR3 sequence is 10 residues long. Germline V gene sequence: CDR1 DFQATT, CDR2 SNEGSKA (reference sequence).